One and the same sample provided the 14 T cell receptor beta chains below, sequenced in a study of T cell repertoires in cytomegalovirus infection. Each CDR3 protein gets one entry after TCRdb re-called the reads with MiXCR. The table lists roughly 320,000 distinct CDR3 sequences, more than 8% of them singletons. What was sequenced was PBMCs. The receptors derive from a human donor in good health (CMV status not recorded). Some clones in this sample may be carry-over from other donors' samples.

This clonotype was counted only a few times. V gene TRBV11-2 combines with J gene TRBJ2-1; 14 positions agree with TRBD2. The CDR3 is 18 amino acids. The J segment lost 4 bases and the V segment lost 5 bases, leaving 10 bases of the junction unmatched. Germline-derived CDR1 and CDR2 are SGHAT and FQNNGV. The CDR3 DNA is TGTGCCAGCAGCCAGGGACTAGCGGGAGAGGCTAGGTACAATGAGCAGTTCTTC. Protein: CASSQGLAGEARYNEQFF.

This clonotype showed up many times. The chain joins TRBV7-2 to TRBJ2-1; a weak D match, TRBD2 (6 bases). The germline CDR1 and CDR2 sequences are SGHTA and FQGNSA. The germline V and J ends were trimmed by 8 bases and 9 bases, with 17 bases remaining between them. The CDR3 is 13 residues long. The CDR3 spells CASSPGGWGEQFF. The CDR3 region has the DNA TGTGCCAGCTCTCCCGGGGGTTGGGGTGAGCAGTTCTTC.

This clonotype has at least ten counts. This CDR3 reads CASSSGGQETQYF. The CDR3 nucleotides are TGCGCCAGCAGCTCCGGGGGACAAGAGACCCAGTACTTC. This sequence joins TRBV5-1 and TRBJ2-5; possible D gene TRBD2, 6 bases. CDR3 size: 13 residues. The V end lost 3 bases, the J end lost 2 bases, and 8 bases lay between the germline ends. Germline values: CDR1 SGHRS, CDR2 YFSETQ.

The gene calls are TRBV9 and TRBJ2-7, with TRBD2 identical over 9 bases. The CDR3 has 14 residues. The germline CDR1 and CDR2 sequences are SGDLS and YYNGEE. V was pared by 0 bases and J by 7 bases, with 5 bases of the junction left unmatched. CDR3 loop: CASSVGAGGMEQYF. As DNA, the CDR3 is TGTGCCAGCAGCGTAGGAGCGGGAGGTATGGAGCAGTACTTC.

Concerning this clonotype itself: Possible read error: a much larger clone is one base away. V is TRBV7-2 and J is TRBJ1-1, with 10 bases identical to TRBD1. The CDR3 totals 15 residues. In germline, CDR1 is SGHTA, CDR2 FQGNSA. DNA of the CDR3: TGTGCCAGCAGCCCTGGGACAGGGGCGAACACTAAAGCTTTCTTT. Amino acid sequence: CASSPGTGANTKAFF. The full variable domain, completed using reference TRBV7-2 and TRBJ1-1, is GAGVSQSPSNKVTEKGKDVELRCDPISGHTALYWYRQSLGQGLEFLIYFQGNSAPDKSGLPSDRFSAERTGGSVSTLTIQRTQQEDSAVYLCASSPGTGANTKAFFGQGTRLTVV.

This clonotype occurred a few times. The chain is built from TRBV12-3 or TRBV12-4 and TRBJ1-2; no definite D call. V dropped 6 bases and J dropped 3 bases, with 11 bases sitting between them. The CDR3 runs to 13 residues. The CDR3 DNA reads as TGTGCCAGCAGCGGAAATCCCCACTATGGCTACACCTTC. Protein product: CASSGNPHYGYTF.

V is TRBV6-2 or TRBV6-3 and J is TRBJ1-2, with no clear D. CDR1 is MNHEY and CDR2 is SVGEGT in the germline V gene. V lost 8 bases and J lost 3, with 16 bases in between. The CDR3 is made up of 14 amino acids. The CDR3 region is CASSALGVDYGYTF. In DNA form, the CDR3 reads TGTGCCAGCTCCGCCCTCGGGGTGGACTATGGCTACACCTTC.

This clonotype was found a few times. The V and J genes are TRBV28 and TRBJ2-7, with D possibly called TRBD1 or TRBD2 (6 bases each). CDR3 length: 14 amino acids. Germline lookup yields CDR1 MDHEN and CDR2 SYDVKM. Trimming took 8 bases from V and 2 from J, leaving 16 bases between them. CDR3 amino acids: CASRIRGLTYEQYF. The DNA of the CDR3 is TGTGCCAGCCGGATCCGGGGGCTAACCTACGAGCAGTACTTC.

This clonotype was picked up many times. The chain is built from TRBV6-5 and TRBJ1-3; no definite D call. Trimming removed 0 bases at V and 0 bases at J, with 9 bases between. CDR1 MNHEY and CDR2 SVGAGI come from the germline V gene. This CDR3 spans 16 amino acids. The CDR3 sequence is CASSYSIAHSGNTIYF. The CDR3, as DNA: TGTGCCAGCAGTTACTCCATAGCCCACTCTGGAAACACCATATATTTT.

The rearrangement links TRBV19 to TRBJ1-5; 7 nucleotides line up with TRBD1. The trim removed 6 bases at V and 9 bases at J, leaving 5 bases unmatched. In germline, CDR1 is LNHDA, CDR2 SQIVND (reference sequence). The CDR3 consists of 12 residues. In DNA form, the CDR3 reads TGTGCCAGTAGACAGGGGATGGGGCCCCAGCATTTT. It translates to CASRQGMGPQHF. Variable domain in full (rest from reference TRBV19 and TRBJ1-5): DGGITQSPKYLFRKEGQNVTLSCEQNLNHDAMYWYRQDPGQGLRLIYYSQIVNDFQKGDIAEGYSVSREKKESFPLTVTSAQKNPTAFYLCASRQGMGPQHFGDGTRLSIL.

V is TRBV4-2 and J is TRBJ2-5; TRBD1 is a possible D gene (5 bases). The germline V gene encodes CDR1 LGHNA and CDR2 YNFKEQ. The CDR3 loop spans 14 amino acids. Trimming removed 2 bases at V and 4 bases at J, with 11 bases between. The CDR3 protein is CASSQSQGTETQYF. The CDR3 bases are TGTGCCAGCAGCCAAAGCCAGGGTACAGAGACCCAGTACTTC.

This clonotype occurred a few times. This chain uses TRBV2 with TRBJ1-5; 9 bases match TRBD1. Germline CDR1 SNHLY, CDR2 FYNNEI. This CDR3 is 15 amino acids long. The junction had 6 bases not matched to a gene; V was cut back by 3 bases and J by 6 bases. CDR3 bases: TGTGCCAGCAGTGATGGGACAGGGATCGGTCAGCCCCAGCATTTT. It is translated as CASSDGTGIGQPQHF. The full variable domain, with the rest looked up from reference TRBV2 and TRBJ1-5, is EPEVTQTPSHQVTQMGQEVILRCVPISNHLYFYWYRQILGQKVEFLVSFYNNEISEKSEIFDDQFSVERPDGSNFTLKIRSTKLEDSAMYFCASSDGTGIGQPQHFGDGTRLSIL.

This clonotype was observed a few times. CDR3 sequence reads: CASSQTFYRAVGRQPQHF. CDR3 nucleotide sequence: TGTGCCAGCAGCCAAACTTTCTATCGTGCCGTGGGGAGGCAGCCCCAGCATTTT. The gene calls are TRBV28 and TRBJ1-5, with D unresolved. Trimming stripped 6 bases from V and 7 bases from J, with 28 bases between. Per the germline V gene, CDR1 is MDHEN and CDR2 is SYDVKM. The CDR3 length is 18 residues.

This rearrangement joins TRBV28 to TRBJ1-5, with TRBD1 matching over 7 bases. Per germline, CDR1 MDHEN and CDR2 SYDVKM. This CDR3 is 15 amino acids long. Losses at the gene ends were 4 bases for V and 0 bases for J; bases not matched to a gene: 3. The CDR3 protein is CASSSHRGSNQPQHF. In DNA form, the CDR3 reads TGTGCCAGCAGTTCTCACAGGGGTAGCAATCAGCCCCAGCATTTT.